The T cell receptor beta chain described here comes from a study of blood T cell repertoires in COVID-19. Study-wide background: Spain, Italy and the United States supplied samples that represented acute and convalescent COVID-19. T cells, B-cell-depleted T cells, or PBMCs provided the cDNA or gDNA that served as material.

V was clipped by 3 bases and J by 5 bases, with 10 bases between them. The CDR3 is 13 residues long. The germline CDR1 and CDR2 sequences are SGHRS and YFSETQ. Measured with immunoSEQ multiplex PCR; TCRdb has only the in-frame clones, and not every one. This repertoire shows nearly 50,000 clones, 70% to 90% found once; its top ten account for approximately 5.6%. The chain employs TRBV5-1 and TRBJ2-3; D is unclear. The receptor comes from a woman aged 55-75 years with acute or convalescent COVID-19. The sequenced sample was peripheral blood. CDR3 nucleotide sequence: TGCGCCAGCAGCTCATTGGCAGAAGATACGCAGTATTTT. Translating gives CASSSLAEDTQYF. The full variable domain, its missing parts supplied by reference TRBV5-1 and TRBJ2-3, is KAGVTQTPRYLIKTRGQQVTLSCSPISGHRSVSWYQQTPGQGLQFLFEYFSETQRNKGNFPGRFSGRQFSNSRSEMNVSTLELGDSALYLCASSSLAEDTQYFGPGTRLTVL.